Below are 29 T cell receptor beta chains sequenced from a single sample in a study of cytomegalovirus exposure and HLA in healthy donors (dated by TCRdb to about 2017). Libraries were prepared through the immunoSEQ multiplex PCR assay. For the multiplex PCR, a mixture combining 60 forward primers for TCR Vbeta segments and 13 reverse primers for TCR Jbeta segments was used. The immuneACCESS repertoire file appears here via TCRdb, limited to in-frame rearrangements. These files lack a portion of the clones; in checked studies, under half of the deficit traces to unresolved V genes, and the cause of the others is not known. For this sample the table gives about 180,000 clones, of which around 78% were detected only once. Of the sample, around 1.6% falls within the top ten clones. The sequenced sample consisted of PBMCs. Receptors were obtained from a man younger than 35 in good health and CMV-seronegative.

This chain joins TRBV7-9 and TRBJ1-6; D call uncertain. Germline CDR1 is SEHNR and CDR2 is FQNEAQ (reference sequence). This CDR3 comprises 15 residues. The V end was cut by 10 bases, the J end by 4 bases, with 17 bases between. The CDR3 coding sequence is TGTGCCAAAACTTATGGGCTTCGGTATAATTCACCCCTCCACTTT. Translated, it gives CAKTYGLRYNSPLHF.

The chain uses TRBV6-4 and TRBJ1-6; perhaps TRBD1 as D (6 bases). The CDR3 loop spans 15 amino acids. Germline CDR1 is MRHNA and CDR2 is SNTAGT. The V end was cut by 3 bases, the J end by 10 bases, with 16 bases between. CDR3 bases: TGTGCCAGCAGTGAATCTAGGGCAGGGGACTCACCCCTCCACTTT. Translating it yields CASSESRAGDSPLHF.

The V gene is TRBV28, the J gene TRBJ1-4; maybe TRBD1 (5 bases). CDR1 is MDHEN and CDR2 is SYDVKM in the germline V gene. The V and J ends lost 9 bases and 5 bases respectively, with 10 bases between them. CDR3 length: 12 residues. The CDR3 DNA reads TGTGCCAGTCGGGGGTGGAATGAAAAACTGTTTTTT. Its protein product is CASRGWNEKLFF.

This CDR3 is CASSLFPPGQVVGGEQFF. Here the CDR3 DNA reads TGTGCCAGCAGTTTATTCCCCCCAGGCCAGGTGGTAGGGGGTGAGCAGTTCTTC. The chain carries TRBV28 and TRBJ2-1; D possibly corresponds to TRBD1 (6 bases). CDR3 size: 18 residues. Looked up from germline, CDR1 is MDHEN and CDR2 is SYDVKM. The V end was cut by 1 base, the J end by 9 bases, with 25 bases between.

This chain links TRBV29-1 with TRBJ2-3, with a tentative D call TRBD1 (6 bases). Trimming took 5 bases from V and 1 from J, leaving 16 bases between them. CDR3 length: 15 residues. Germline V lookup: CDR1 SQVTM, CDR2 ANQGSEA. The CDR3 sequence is CSVSGTGQGTDTQYF. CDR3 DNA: TGCAGCGTTTCAGGCACAGGGCAAGGCACAGATACGCAGTATTTT.

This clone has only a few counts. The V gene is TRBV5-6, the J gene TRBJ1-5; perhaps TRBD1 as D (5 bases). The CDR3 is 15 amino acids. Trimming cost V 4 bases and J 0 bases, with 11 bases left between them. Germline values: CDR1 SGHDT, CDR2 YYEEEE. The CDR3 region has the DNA TGTGCCAGCAGCCTCCACAGGAATAGCAATCAGCCCCAGCATTTT. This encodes CASSLHRNSNQPQHF.

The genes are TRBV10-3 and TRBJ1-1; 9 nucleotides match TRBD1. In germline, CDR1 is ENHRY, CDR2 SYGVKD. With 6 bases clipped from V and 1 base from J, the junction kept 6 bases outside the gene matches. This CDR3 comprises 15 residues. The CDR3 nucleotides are TGTGCCATCAGCAGGACAGGGGCGACGAACACTGAAGCTTTCTTT. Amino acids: CAISRTGATNTEAFF.

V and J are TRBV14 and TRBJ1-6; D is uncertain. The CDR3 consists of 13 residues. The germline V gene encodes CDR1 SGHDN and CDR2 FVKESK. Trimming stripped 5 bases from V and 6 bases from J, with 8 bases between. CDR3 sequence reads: CASSAEPNSPLHF. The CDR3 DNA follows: TGTGCCAGCAGCGCTGAGCCTAATTCACCCCTCCACTTT.

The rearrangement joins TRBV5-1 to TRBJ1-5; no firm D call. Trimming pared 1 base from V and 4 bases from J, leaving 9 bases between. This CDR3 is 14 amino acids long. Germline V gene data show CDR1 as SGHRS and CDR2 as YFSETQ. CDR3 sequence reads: CASSLIGGNQPQHF. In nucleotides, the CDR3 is TGCGCCAGCAGCTTGATCGGCGGGAATCAGCCCCAGCATTTT.

The DNA for the CDR3 is TGTGCCAGCTCACCAGGGGCGGGACAGGGGGCTGCAAACACTGAAGCTTTCTTT. Protein sequence: CASSPGAGQGAANTEAFF. The chain combines TRBV18 with TRBJ1-1, with 12 bases fitting TRBD1. The germline CDR1 and CDR2 sequences are KGHSH and LQKENI. The CDR3 is 18 amino acids. The ends lost 2 bases at V and 2 bases at J; junction bases unmatched: 9.

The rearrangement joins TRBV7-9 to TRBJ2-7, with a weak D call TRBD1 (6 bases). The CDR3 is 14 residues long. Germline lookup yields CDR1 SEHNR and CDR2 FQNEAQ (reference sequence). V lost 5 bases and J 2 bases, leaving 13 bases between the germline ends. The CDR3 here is CASSATDRTYEQYF. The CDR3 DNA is TGTGCCAGCAGCGCAACGGACAGAACCTACGAGCAGTACTTC.

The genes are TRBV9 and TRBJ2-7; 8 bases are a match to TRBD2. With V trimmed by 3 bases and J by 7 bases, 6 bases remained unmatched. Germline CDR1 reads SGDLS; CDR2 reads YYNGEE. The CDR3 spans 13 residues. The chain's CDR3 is CASSATGLEEQYF. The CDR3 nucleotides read TGTGCCAGCAGCGCGACGGGACTAGAGGAGCAGTACTTC.

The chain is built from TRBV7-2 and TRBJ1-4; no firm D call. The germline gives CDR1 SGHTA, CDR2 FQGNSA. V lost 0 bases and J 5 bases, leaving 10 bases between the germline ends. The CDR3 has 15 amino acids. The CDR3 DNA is TGTGCCAGCAGCTTAGCCACGGGAAGGAATGAAAAACTGTTTTTT. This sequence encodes CASSLATGRNEKLFF.

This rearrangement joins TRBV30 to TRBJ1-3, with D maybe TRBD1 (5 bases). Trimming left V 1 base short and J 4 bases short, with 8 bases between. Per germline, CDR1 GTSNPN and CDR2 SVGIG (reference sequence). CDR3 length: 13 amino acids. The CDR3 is CAWSAGNGNTIYF. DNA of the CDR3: TGTGCCTGGAGTGCAGGGAACGGAAACACCATATATTTT.

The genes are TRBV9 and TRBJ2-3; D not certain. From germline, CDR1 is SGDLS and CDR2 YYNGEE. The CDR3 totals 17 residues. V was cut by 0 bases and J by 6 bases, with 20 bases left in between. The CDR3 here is CASSVGSDIRYQDTQYF. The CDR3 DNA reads TGTGCCAGCAGCGTAGGAAGCGATATCCGGTACCAGGATACGCAGTATTTT. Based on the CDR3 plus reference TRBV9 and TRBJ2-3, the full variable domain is DSGVTQTPKHLITATGQRVTLRCSPRSGDLSVYWYQQSLDQGLQFLIQYYNGEERAKGNILERFSAQQFPDLHSELNLSSLELGDSALYFCASSVGSDIRYQDTQYFGPGTRLTVL.

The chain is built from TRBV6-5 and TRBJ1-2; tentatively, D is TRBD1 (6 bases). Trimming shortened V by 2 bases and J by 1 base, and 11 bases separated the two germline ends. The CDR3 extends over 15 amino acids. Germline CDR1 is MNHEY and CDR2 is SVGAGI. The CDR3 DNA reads TGTGCCAGCAGTTACGGGGCAGGGGTTAACTATGGCTACACCTTC. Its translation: CASSYGAGVNYGYTF.

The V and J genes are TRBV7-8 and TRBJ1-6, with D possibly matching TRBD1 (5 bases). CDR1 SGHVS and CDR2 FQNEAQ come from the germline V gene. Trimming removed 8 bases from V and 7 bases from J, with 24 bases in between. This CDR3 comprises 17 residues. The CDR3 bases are TGTGCCAGCTGCCGGGACGGGGCTGCGCGGGAGAATTCACCCCTCCACTTT. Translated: CASCRDGAARENSPLHF.

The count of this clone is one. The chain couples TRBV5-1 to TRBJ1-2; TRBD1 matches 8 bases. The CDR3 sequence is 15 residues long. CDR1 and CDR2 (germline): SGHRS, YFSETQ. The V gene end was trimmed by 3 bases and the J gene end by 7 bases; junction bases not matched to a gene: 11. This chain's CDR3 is CASSSSGGQGPGYTF. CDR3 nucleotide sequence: TGCGCCAGCAGCTCATCCGGTGGACAGGGCCCTGGCTACACCTTC.

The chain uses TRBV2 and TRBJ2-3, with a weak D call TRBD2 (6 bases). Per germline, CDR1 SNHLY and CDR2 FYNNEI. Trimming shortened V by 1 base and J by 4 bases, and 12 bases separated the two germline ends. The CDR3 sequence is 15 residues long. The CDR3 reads CASSEDGRRADTQYF. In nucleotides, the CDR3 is TGTGCCAGCAGTGAAGACGGTAGGAGGGCAGATACGCAGTATTTT.

The CDR3 here is CASSSVDTQYF. The CDR3, as DNA: TGTGCCAGCAGTTCAGTGGATACGCAGTATTTT. The chain carries TRBV28 and TRBJ2-3; D is uncertain. V shed 4 bases and J shed 6 bases, with 5 bases lying between them. Germline assignment: CDR1 MDHEN and CDR2 SYDVKM. CDR3 length: 11 amino acids.

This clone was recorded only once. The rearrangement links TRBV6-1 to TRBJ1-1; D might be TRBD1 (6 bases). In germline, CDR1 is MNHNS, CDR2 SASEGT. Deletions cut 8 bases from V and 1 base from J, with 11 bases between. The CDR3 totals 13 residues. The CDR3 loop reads CASAQGWNTEAFF. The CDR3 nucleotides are TGTGCCAGCGCACAGGGTTGGAACACTGAAGCTTTCTTT.

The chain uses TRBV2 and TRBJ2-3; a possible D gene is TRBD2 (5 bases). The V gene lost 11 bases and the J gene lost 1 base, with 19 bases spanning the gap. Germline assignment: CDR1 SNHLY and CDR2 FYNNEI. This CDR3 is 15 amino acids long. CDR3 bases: TGTGCCTCCGTCCCTAGCTCCTCTGGCACAGATACGCAGTATTTT. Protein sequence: CASVPSSSGTDTQYF.

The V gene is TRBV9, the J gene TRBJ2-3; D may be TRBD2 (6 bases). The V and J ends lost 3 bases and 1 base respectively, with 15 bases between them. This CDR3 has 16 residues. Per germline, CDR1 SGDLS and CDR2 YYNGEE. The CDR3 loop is CASSARDSSRTDTQYF. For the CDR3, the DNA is TGTGCCAGCAGCGCCCGGGACTCCTCACGCACAGATACGCAGTATTTT.

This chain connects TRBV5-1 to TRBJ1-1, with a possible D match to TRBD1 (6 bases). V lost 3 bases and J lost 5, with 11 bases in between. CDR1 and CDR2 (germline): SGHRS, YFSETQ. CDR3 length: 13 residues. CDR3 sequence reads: CASSSQGRTEAFF. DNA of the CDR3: TGCGCCAGCAGCTCACAGGGCCGTACTGAAGCTTTCTTT.

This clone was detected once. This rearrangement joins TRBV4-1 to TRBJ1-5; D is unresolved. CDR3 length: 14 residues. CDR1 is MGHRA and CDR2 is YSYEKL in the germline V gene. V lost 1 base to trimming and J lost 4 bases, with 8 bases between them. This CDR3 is CASSQGGVNQPQHF. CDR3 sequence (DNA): TGCGCCAGCAGCCAAGGGGGAGTTAATCAGCCCCAGCATTTT.

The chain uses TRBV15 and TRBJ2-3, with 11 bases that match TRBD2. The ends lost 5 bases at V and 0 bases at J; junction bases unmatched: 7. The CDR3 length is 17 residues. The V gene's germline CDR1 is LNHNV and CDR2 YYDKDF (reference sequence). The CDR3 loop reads CATSGTSGGVSTDTQYF. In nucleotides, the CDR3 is TGTGCCACCAGCGGCACTAGCGGGGGCGTTAGCACAGATACGCAGTATTTT.

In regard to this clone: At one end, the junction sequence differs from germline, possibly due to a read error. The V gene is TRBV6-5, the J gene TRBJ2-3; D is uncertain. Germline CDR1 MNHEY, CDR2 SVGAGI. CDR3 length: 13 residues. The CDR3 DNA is TGTGTCAGCAGTTACCCGGGCACAGATACGCAGTATTTT. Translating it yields CVSSYPGTDTQYF.

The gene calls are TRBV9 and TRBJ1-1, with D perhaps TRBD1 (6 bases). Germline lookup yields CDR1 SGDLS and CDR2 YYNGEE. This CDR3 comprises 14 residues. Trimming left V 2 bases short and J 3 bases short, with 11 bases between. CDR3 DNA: TGTGCCAGCAGCGTCGGACAGACTTACACTGAAGCTTTCTTT. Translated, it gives CASSVGQTYTEAFF.

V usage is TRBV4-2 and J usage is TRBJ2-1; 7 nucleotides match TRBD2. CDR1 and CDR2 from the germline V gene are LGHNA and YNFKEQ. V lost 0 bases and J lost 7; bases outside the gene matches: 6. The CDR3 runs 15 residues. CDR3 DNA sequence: TGTGCCAGCAGCCAAGAGGGAGGGTATAAGAATGAGCAGTTCTTC. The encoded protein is CASSQEGGYKNEQFF.